Below are 11 T cell receptor beta chains sequenced from a single sample in a study of cytomegalovirus exposure and HLA in healthy donors. A multiplex PCR was run with 60 Vbeta primers and 13 Jbeta primers. Produced via immunoSEQ multiplex PCR; TCRdb's table is partial and in-frame only. The data show 90,000 to 150,000 clones, roughly 82% seen once. Sequencing was performed on PBMCs. The receptor source for this set is a young woman in good health and CMV-seronegative.

The chain's CDR3 is CASSSGTQETQYF. The CDR3 bases are TGTGCCAGCAGCTCCGGGACACAAGAGACCCAGTACTTC. The J gene is TRBJ2-5, the V gene TRBV5-4, with D possibly TRBD1 on 6 matching bases. Per the germline V gene, CDR1 is SGHNT and CDR2 is YYREEE (reference sequence). This CDR3 has 13 residues. The germline V and J ends were trimmed by 3 bases and 2 bases, with 8 bases remaining between them.

The chain has TRBV7-8 and TRBJ1-1; 7 bases fit TRBD1. In germline, CDR1 is SGHVS, CDR2 FQNEAQ. This CDR3 has 15 amino acids. V gave up 3 bases and J gave up 5 bases; unmatched junction bases: 9. The CDR3 region is CASSFGARGETEAFF. DNA of the CDR3: TGTGCCAGCAGCTTTGGGGCCAGGGGGGAGACTGAAGCTTTCTTT.

The J gene is TRBJ1-6, the V gene TRBV18; 9 bases fit TRBD1. This CDR3 has 16 amino acids. V lost 3 bases to trimming and J lost 7 bases; unmatched junction nucleotides: 7. Germline V gene lookup returns CDR1 KGHSH and CDR2 LQKENI. Here the CDR3 DNA reads TGTGCCAGCTCACCGCAATTGACAGGGGGGAATTCACCCCTCCACTTT. This codes for CASSPQLTGGNSPLHF.

This clone showed up just a few times. The V and J genes are TRBV25-1 and TRBJ2-5, with 7 bases that match TRBD1. Matching the DNA end better, TRBJ2-7 makes the J call doubtful. In germline, CDR1 is MGHDK, CDR2 SYGVNS. CDR3 size: 15 residues. The CDR3 loop is CASSGPTGPSYEQYF. The CDR3 DNA sequence: TGTGCCAGCAGTGGCCCGACAGGGCCCTCCTACGAGCAGTACTTC.

The chain carries TRBV5-4 and TRBJ1-2; no definite D call. The V end lost 1 base, the J end lost 4 bases, and 14 bases lay between the germline ends. There are 15 residues in the CDR3. Germline V gene lookup returns CDR1 SGHNT and CDR2 YYREEE (reference sequence). The CDR3 DNA is TGTGCCAGCAGCTTGCTGGAGGGTGGAATCTATGGCTACACCTTC. This encodes CASSLLEGGIYGYTF.

On this clone itself: At one boundary the junction diverges from the germline segment, which might be a read error. The chain uses TRBV7-7 and TRBJ2-2, with D unclear. There are 14 residues in the CDR3. Germline CDR1 reads SSHAT; CDR2 reads FNYEAQ (reference sequence). In DNA form, the CDR3 reads TGTGCTAGCAGCTTGAGGTCTTACACCGGGGAGCTGTTTTTT. Amino acid sequence: CASSLRSYTGELFF.

This clone turned up a few times. The chain uses TRBV5-6 and TRBJ1-1; D gene unclear. V lost 1 base, J lost 7 bases, and 8 bases lay in between. Germline assignment: CDR1 SGHDT and CDR2 YYEEEE. CDR3 length equals 12 residues. DNA of the CDR3: TGTGCCAGCAGCTTGTTCCGGGGTGAAGCTTTCTTT. Its protein is CASSLFRGEAFF.

V usage is TRBV4-1 and J usage is TRBJ1-2; tentatively, D is TRBD1 (6 bases). Germline V gene sequence: CDR1 MGHRA, CDR2 YSYEKL. This CDR3 has 14 amino acids. Trimming pared 0 bases from V and 12 bases from J, leaving 17 bases between. The DNA of the CDR3 is TGCGCCAGCAGCCAAGATCAGGAGGAGACAGGCAACACCTTC. Residues: CASSQDQEETGNTF.

The chain carries TRBV19 and TRBJ1-2; perhaps TRBD1 as D (6 bases). The CDR3 totals 12 residues. V gave up 10 bases and J gave up 8 bases, with 17 bases separating them. Germline lookup yields CDR1 LNHDA and CDR2 SQIVND (reference sequence). Written as DNA, the CDR3 is TGTGCCACTCAGGGGCAGGTCAACGGCTACACCTTC. Its protein is CATQGQVNGYTF.

V and J are TRBV4-3 and TRBJ1-2, with a possible D match to TRBD1 (5 bases). Trimming stripped 4 bases from V and 8 bases from J, with 17 bases between. Per germline, CDR1 LGHNA and CDR2 YSLEER. This CDR3 region has 14 residues. In nucleotides, the CDR3 is TGCGCCAGCAGCCTTTGGCCCGCGGGGCAGGGCTACACCTTC. It encodes CASSLWPAGQGYTF.

Written as DNA, the CDR3 is TGTGCCAGCAGCCAAAGGCCCGGGACTAGAGGCGGAGATACGCAGTATTTT. It encodes CASSQRPGTRGGDTQYF. J is TRBJ2-3 and V is TRBV4-2, with 8 bases that match TRBD2. Per the germline V gene, CDR1 is LGHNA and CDR2 is YNFKEQ. The CDR3 sequence is 17 residues long. J gave up 5 bases and V 2 bases, and 12 bases lay outside the gene matches.